These 16 T cell receptor beta chains share one sample of origin, sequenced in a study of lymphopenia after photon versus proton radiotherapy. Measured with immunoSEQ multiplex PCR; TCRdb has only the in-frame clones, and not every one. Of about 14,000 clones listed, roughly four fifths are singletons. The material sequenced was peripheral blood, taken from a patient treated with photon-based radiotherapy. The receptors stem from a man aged 50 to 60 with gastric cancer.

This chain uses TRBV5-1 with TRBJ2-2; D is uncertain. The CDR3 consists of 16 residues. The V end was cut by 1 base, the J end by 0 bases, with 10 bases between. CDR1 and CDR2 from the germline V gene are SGHRS and YFSETQ. CDR3 bases: TGCGCCAGCAGCTTGTCGGCCTTATCGAACACCGGGGAGCTGTTTTTT. The encoded protein is CASSLSALSNTGELFF.

This chain links TRBV11-2 with TRBJ2-2; D not resolved. V gave up 5 bases and J gave up 1 base, with 11 bases separating them. Germline V gene sequence: CDR1 SGHAT, CDR2 FQNNGV. The CDR3 has 15 residues. The CDR3 spells CASSTRSGNTGELFF. For the CDR3, the DNA is TGTGCCAGCAGCACCCGGTCGGGGAACACCGGGGAGCTGTTTTTT.

This clone appeared a single time. The V gene is TRBV5-6, the J gene TRBJ2-3, with TRBD1 identical over 7 bases. V shed 4 bases and J 13 bases; nucleotides not matched to a gene: 9. The length of the CDR3 is 12 residues. Per germline, CDR1 SGHDT and CDR2 YYEEEE. CDR3 region: CASSVRQGMEYF. For the CDR3, the DNA is TGTGCCAGCAGCGTCCGACAGGGAATGGAGTATTTT.

This clone was detected a few times. CDR3 loop: CASSNKDTQYF. Written as DNA, the CDR3 is TGCGCCAGCAGTAATAAAGATACGCAGTATTTT. This chain uses TRBV10-2 with TRBJ2-3; D not resolved. Trimming removed 5 bases from V and 5 bases from J, with 5 bases in between. CDR3 length: 11 amino acids. Per germline, CDR1 WSHSY and CDR2 SAAADI.

A remark on this clone: The sample contains more than one DNA sequence encoding this CDR3. This chain links TRBV6-1 with TRBJ2-7; D ambiguous. V lost 2 bases and J 4 bases, leaving 9 bases between the germline ends. This CDR3 has 13 residues. Germline V gene lookup returns CDR1 MNHNS and CDR2 SASEGT. This chain's CDR3 is CASSERQTYEQYV. The CDR3 region has the DNA TGTGCCAGCAGTGAAAGGCAAACATACGAGCAGTACGTC.

The genes are TRBV14 and TRBJ2-2, with D tentatively TRBD1 (5 bases). Germline CDR1 reads SGHDN; CDR2 reads FVKESK. This CDR3 has 14 amino acids. Trimming took off 4 bases at V and 5 bases at J, with 11 bases between the two ends. CDR3 coding DNA: TGTGCCAGCAGCCCACGGACAAGGACCGGGGAGCTGTTTTTT. Amino acid sequence: CASSPRTRTGELFF.

Only a few counts were recorded for this clone. V and J are TRBV2 and TRBJ1-1, with unresolved D. This CDR3 comprises 13 residues. The germline V gene encodes CDR1 SNHLY and CDR2 FYNNEI. V was shortened by 7 bases and J by 2 bases, with 11 bases between the two germline ends. The DNA of the CDR3 is TGTGCCAGCAAAAACGTAATCAACACTGAAGCTTTCTTT. Amino acid sequence: CASKNVINTEAFF.

The chain carries TRBV20-1 and TRBJ2-5; D gene unclear. V was cut by 3 bases and J by 5 bases, with 7 bases left in between. The CDR3 length is 11 residues. Germline CDR1 reads DFQATT; CDR2 reads SNEGSKA (reference sequence). The CDR3 coding sequence is TGCAGTGCTAGGGTGGGCGAGACCCAGTACTTC. Amino acid sequence: CSARVGETQYF.

The chain recombines TRBV2 with TRBJ1-2, with 11 nucleotides matching TRBD1. Germline V CDR1 and CDR2: SNHLY, FYNNEI. The CDR3 has 16 residues. Trimming at V came to 5 bases and at J to 8 bases, leaving 13 bases not matched to a gene. CDR3 nucleotides: TGTGCCAGCAGTCAACCCGGGACAGGGGGGGTGAGAGGCTACACCTTC. It translates to CASSQPGTGGVRGYTF.

The chain joins TRBV6-4 to TRBJ2-3; no definite D call. This CDR3 spans 15 amino acids. Germline CDR1 and CDR2: MRHNA and SNTAGT. V lost 5 bases to trimming and J lost 0 bases, with 12 bases between them. In DNA, the CDR3 is TGTGCCAGCAGTAGCCGAGGCGAGAGCACAGATACGCAGTATTTT. This gives the protein CASSSRGESTDTQYF.

V is TRBV6-1 and J is TRBJ1-3; D ambiguous. This CDR3 is 14 amino acids long. The germline V gene has CDR1 MNHNS and CDR2 SASEGT. Between the trimmed V and J ends, which lost 8 bases and 0 bases, there was a span of 11 bases. DNA for the CDR3: TGTGCCAGCCGAGCACCGAGCTCTGGAAACACCATATATTTT. Residues: CASRAPSSGNTIYF.

This clone has just a few counts. CDR3 bases: TGTGCCATCAGTGACCGACAGGGGGCGTACACCGGGGAGCTGTTTTTT. This gives the protein CAISDRQGAYTGELFF. The chain employs TRBV10-3 and TRBJ2-2, with TRBD1 matching 10 bases. The V gene end was trimmed by 3 bases and the J gene end by 3 bases; junction bases not matched to a gene: 4. This CDR3 region has 16 residues. Germline V gene sequence: CDR1 ENHRY, CDR2 SYGVKD.

The chain links TRBV2 to TRBJ1-5; D call uncertain. This CDR3 region has 15 residues. Looked up from germline, CDR1 is SNHLY and CDR2 is FYNNEI. V was shortened by 2 bases and J by 5 bases, with 13 bases between the two germline ends. The CDR3 loop reads CASSERNTRYQPQHF. In DNA, the CDR3 is TGTGCCAGCAGTGAAAGGAACACAAGGTATCAGCCCCAGCATTTT.

The V call is TRBV20-1, the J call TRBJ2-5, with 7 bases matching TRBD2. The V and J ends lost 3 bases and 7 bases, in that order; junction bases with no gene match: 2. The germline CDR1 and CDR2 sequences are DFQATT and SNEGSKA (reference sequence). The CDR3 length is 11 residues. The DNA of the CDR3 is TGCAGTGCTAGGCGGGGGACGACCCAGTACTTC. This gives the protein CSARRGTTQYF.

The chain joins TRBV7-3 to TRBJ2-3; TRBD2 aligns across 12 bases. The CDR3 consists of 15 residues. The germline V gene encodes CDR1 SGHTA and CDR2 FQGTGA. The trim removed 4 bases at V and 5 bases at J, leaving 4 bases unmatched. CDR3 sequence reads: CASSSSGGAEDTQYF. The CDR3, as DNA: TGTGCCAGCAGCTCTAGCGGGGGGGCCGAAGATACGCAGTATTTT.

This chain uses TRBV19 with TRBJ2-2; 12 bases map to TRBD2. V trimming: 8 bases; J trimming: 6 bases; junction bases outside the gene matches: 7. The CDR3 length is 15 residues. Germline CDR1 and CDR2: LNHDA and SQIVND (reference sequence). The CDR3 region is CASCPSGGAPGELFF. CDR3 in DNA: TGTGCCAGTTGTCCTAGCGGGGGGGCACCCGGGGAGCTGTTTTTT.